This T cell receptor (beta chain) comes out of a study of human T cells and chemical hapten exposure. Study-level findings and limits: Expanded TCRs clustered into significantly more large CDR3 similarity groups than controls, the analysis revealed.

Each CDR3 protein is one row after TCRdb ran MiXCR on the RACE reads. The repertoire has 45,000 to 60,000 distinct CDR3 sequences, approximately 8.6% of them found once; the top ten carry about an eighth. The time point is: patch test 1, 2 weeks after DPC sensitization. The sample's treatment: therapeutic diphenylcyclopropenone sensitization with weekly scalp DPC. In this sample, this clonotype turned up many times. Its antigen remains unknown. The sequenced sample was whole blood, obtained in connection with sensitization to the hapten diphenylcyclopropenone (DPC). The source is a woman aged 35 to 49 with alopecia areata. Some clones in this sample may be carry-over from other donors' samples.

The CDR3 sequence: CATRDRAGGQPQHF. CDR3 DNA: TGTGCCACAAGGGACAGGGCGGGAGGTCAGCCCCAGCATTTT. The chain joins TRBV28 to TRBJ1-5, with 9 bases aligning to TRBD1. V was clipped by 10 bases and J by 6 bases; unmatched bases: 10. Germline CDR1 is MDHEN and CDR2 is SYDVKM. The CDR3 covers 14 residues.